This T cell receptor beta chain originates from a study of beta chain features in type 1 diabetes. Worth noting for this clone: Its specificity is not known.

Markers CD45RO/CCR7/CD25/CD127/CD95/CD27 served to sort CD4+ naive, central memory, regulatory and stem cell-like memory cells. Germline V lookup: CDR1 MDHEN, CDR2 SYDVKM. The CDR3 consists of 12 residues. V lost 7 bases and J lost 8, with 14 bases in between. Since all of the isolated RNA was reverse transcribed, expressed TCRB transcripts were what got sequenced. Profiled with immunoSEQ multiplex PCR; TCRdb holds only in-frame clones, not every one. The sample has fewer than 500,000 clones; roughly 14% are singletons. General observations from the study: In type 1 diabetes patients, VDJ junctions had fewer insertions; deletions at these junctions were more frequent.

The chain uses TRBV28 and TRBJ1-2; D unresolved. This clonotype was obtained from a man aged 25-45 years in good health. Sample: naive CD4+ T cells from blood. CDR3 residues: CASTPGSGGYTF. The CDR3, as DNA: TGTGCCAGCACCCCCGGGAGCGGGGGCTACACCTTC.